The clone carrying this T cell receptor beta chain was seen a few times. Antigen: not known. This sample is drawn from a study of CD8+ T cells in alopecia areata. Study-wide results and limits: Tissue-resident alphabeta T cells belonging to normal skin likewise get sequenced within scalp specimens. Among the 100 top clones, expanded CD8+ clones, like scalp clonality, were significantly decreased by tofacitinib.

The germline gives CDR1 SGHAT, CDR2 FQNNGV. The CDR3 loop spans 14 amino acids. The V and J ends lost 3 bases and 8 bases, in that order; junction bases with no gene match: 6. As the sequencing template, cDNA was produced by extracting RNA and reverse transcribing it. Generated by immunoSEQ multiplex PCR, the TCRdb table keeps only in-frame clones and is missing some. Among 90,000 to 130,000 clones listed, around 50% were seen once. The sample's treatment: oral pan-JAK inhibitor, 5-10 mg twice daily. Patients with alopecia areata provided lesional scalp punch biopsies as well as peripheral blood. PBMCs served as the source from which CD4+ and CD8+ T cells were sorted.

This sequence joins TRBV11-2 and TRBJ1-2; 10 bases are shared with TRBD1. This clonotype originated in a human donor with alopecia areata. This material consisted of CD8+ T cells sorted from blood, taken at week 24, from a patient treated with tofacitinib. This chain's CDR3 is CASSFDRGLKGYTF. Written as DNA, the CDR3 is TGTGCCAGCAGCTTCGACAGGGGGCTCAAAGGCTACACCTTC.